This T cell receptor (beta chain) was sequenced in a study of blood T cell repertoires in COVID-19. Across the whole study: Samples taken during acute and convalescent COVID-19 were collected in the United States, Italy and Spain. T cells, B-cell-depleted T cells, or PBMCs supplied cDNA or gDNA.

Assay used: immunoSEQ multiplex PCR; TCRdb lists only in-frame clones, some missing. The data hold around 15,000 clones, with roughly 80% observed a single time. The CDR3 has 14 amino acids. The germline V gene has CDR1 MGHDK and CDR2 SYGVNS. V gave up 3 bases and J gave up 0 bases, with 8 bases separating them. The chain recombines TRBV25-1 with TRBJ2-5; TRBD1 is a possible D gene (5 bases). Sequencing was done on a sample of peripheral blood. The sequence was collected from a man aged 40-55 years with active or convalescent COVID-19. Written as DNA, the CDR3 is TGTGCCAGCAGTGACAGGGTGTACCAAGAGACCCAGTACTTC. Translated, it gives CASSDRVYQETQYF.